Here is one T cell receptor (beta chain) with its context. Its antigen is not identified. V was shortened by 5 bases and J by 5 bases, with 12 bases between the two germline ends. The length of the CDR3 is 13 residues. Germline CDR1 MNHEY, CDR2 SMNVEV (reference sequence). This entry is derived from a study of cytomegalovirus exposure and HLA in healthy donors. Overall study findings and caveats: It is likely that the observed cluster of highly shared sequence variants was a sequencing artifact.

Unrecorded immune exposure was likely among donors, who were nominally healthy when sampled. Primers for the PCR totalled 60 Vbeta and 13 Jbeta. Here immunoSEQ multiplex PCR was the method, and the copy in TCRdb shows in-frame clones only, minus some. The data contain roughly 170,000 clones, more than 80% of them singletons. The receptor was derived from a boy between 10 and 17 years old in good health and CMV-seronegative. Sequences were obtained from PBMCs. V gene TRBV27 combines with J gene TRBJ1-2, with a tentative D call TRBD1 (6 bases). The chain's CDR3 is CASSVGTTYGYTF. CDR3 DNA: TGTGCCAGCAGTGTTGGGACAACGTATGGCTACACCTTC.